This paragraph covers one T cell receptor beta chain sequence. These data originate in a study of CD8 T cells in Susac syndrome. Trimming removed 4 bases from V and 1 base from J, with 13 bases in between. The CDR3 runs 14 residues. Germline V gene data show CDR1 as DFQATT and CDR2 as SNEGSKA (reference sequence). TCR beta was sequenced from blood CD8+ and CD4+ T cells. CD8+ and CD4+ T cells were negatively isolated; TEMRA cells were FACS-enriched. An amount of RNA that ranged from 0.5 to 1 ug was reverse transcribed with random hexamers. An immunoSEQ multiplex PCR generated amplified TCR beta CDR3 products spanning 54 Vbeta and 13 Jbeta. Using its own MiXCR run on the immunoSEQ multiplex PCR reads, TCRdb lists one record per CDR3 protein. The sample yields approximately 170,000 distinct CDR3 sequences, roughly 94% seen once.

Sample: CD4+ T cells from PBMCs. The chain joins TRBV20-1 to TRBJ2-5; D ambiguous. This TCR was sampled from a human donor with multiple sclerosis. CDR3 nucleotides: TGCAGTGCTAATGTCCCCCCAATCCAAGAGACCCAGTACTTC. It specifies CSANVPPIQETQYF.